This T cell receptor (beta chain) was retrieved from a study of T-cell memory formation after mild COVID-19. Study findings and constraints: The SARS-CoV-2 specificity of second-wave clones reaching peak at day 37 remained unverified. CD4+ contracting clones lay mainly in CM and EM, CD8+ ones in EMRA.

To note about this clonotype: Its antigen remains unidentified.

TCRdb redid the calling of the 5' RACE reads with MiXCR, one entry per CDR3 protein. The sample lists almost 550,000 distinct CDR3 sequences; approximately 20% were seen once. Sequencing was done on a sample of PBMCs or a T cell subset sorted from them (not recorded which). The receptor comes from an adult woman who had mild COVID-19 (a few samples of this study predate the infection). Cell type and time point are not known.

The CDR3 nucleotides are TGCAGCGTTTCAGACAGGGAGGGTAGAAACACCATATATTTT. Protein: CSVSDREGRNTIYF. The rearrangement uses TRBV29-1 and TRBJ1-3, with 7 nucleotides matching TRBD1. Germline V CDR1 and CDR2: SQVTM, ANQGSEA. Losses at the gene ends were 5 bases for V and 5 bases for J; bases not matched to a gene: 9. The CDR3 is 14 residues long.